The rows below give T cell receptor beta chains drawn from one sample of a study of blood T cell repertoires in COVID-19. Here immunoSEQ multiplex PCR was the method, and the copy in TCRdb shows in-frame clones only, minus some. Counted here are about 490,000 clones, 70% to 90% occurring once; the ten biggest clones make up under 4%. The sequenced material came from peripheral blood. The receptor source for this set is a human donor in a cohort sampled during active COVID-19. Both conserved end residues are part of each CDR3. Each record gives: clone size, J gene, V gene, D gene, CDR3 protein, CDR3 DNA. The D gene is left open where the match is weak. A row's size may be missing; if present it is once, few, many or a size class.

size: -
J: TRBJ1-2
V: TRBV3-1/TRBV3-2
D: -
CDR3: CASSQDWGGTVGYTF
DNA: TGTGCCAGCAGCCAAGACTGGGGAGGGACCGTAGGCTACACCTTC

size: -
J: TRBJ2-2
V: TRBV4-2
D: -
CDR3: CASSPVGGVNTGELFF
DNA: TGTGCCAGCAGCCCCGTAGGGGGGGTGAACACCGGGGAGCTGTTTTTT

size: -
J: TRBJ2-2
V: TRBV7-2
D: TRBD1
CDR3: CASSSTGIGELFF
DNA: TGTGCCAGCAGCTCGACAGGGATCGGGGAGCTGTTTTTT

size: -
J: TRBJ1-2
V: TRBV3-1/TRBV3-2
D: TRBD1
CDR3: CASSPRDSYGYTF
DNA: TGTGCCAGCAGCCCGCGGGACAGTTATGGCTACACCTTC

size: -
J: TRBJ2-7
V: TRBV24-1
D: -
CDR3: CATSQGLGEQYF
DNA: TGTGCCACCAGTCAGGGTTTAGGTGAGCAGTACTTC

size: -
J: TRBJ2-7
V: TRBV6-6
D: TRBD2
CDR3: CASSTPGGPGEQYF
DNA: TGTGCCAGCAGTACCCCGGGAGGGCCGGGCGAGCAGTACTTC

size: -
J: TRBJ1-1
V: TRBV30
D: -
CDR3: CAWSVLAFGRRRGTEAFF
DNA: TGTGCCTGGAGTGTACTGGCGTTCGGGAGGCGAAGAGGGACTGAAGCTTTCTTT

size: -
J: TRBJ1-1
V: TRBV9
D: TRBD1
CDR3: CASSTTGGGNTEAFF
DNA: TGTGCCAGCAGCACGACAGGGGGCGGGAACACTGAAGCTTTCTTT

size: -
J: TRBJ2-3
V: TRBV11-2
D: TRBD1
CDR3: CASSLVDRTTDTQYF
DNA: TGTGCCAGCAGCTTAGTGGACAGGACCACAGATACGCAGTATTTT

size: -
J: TRBJ2-5
V: TRBV24-1
D: TRBD2
CDR3: CATSDRPSGRETQYF
DNA: TGTGCCACCAGTGATCGCCCTAGCGGGCGAGAGACCCAGTACTTC

size: -
J: TRBJ2-1
V: TRBV15
D: -
CDR3: CATSRAQASNEQFF
DNA: TGTGCCACCAGCAGAGCGCAGGCCTCCAATGAGCAGTTCTTC

size: -
J: TRBJ1-1
V: TRBV5-1
D: TRBD1
CDR3: CASSLTPGTGGTEAFF
DNA: TGCGCCAGCAGCTTGACCCCCGGGACAGGGGGCACTGAAGCTTTCTTT

size: few
J: TRBJ1-6
V: TRBV27
D: -
CDR3: CASSLRQGTPESYNSPLHF
DNA: TGTGCCAGCAGTTTAAGGCAGGGCACCCCTGAATCCTATAATTCACCCCTCCACTTT

size: -
J: TRBJ1-4
V: TRBV6-6
D: -
CDR3: CASSYSGAPTNEKLFF
DNA: TGTGCCAGCAGTTACTCGGGAGCTCCAACTAATGAAAAACTGTTTTTT

size: -
J: TRBJ2-7
V: TRBV19
D: TRBD1
CDR3: CASSITGTGGSYEQYF
DNA: TGTGCCAGTAGTATCACCGGGACAGGGGGATCCTACGAGCAGTACTTC

size: once
J: TRBJ2-1
V: TRBV7-2
D: -
CDR3: CASSLSLISDEQFF
DNA: TGTGCCAGCAGCCTTAGCTTGATATCGGATGAGCAGTTCTTC

size: once
J: TRBJ1-2
V: TRBV7-2
D: -
CDR3: CASSLARMDSQGHYGYTF
DNA: TGTGCCAGCAGCTTAGCTAGAATGGACAGTCAAGGGCACTATGGCTACACCTTC

size: few
J: TRBJ2-7
V: TRBV19
D: -
CDR3: CASSIEVRGYEQYF
DNA: TGTGCCAGTAGTATAGAGGTTCGGGGTTACGAGCAGTACTTC

size: many
J: TRBJ1-6
V: TRBV19
D: TRBD1
CDR3: CASGTGHRNSPLHF
DNA: TGTGCCAGCGGGACAGGCCACCGAAATTCACCCCTCCACTTT

size: -
J: TRBJ2-7
V: TRBV7-9
D: TRBD2
CDR3: CASSLALTGGGYEQYF
DNA: TGTGCCAGCAGCTTAGCTCTGACGGGAGGGGGCTACGAGCAGTACTTC

size: -
J: TRBJ2-2
V: TRBV12-1
D: -
CDR3: CASTTAGTSGHTGELFF
DNA: TGTGCCAGCACCACCGCCGGGACTAGCGGACACACCGGGGAGCTGTTTTTT

size: once
J: TRBJ2-5
V: TRBV11-2
D: -
CDR3: CATEKQETQYF
DNA: TGTGCCACCGAGAAACAAGAGACCCAGTACTTC

size: -
J: TRBJ2-1
V: TRBV30
D: -
CDR3: CAWSSRLVANEQFF
DNA: TGTGCCTGGAGTTCAAGACTAGTTGCCAATGAGCAGTTCTTC

size: once
J: TRBJ2-7
V: TRBV25-1
D: -
CDR3: CASSGVLGSSYEQYF
DNA: TGTGCCAGCAGTGGGGTGCTGGGGAGCTCCTACGAGCAGTACTTC

size: -
J: TRBJ1-6
V: TRBV2
D: -
CDR3: CASSEARGSPLHF
DNA: TGTGCCAGCAGTGAAGCGCGGGGTTCACCCCTCCACTTT

size: -
J: TRBJ2-1
V: TRBV9
D: -
CDR3: CASSVGSPSYNEQFF
DNA: TGTGCCAGCAGCGTAGGAAGCCCCTCCTACAATGAGCAGTTCTTC

size: few
J: TRBJ2-3
V: TRBV6-4
D: TRBD1
CDR3: CASSGGGKSTDTQYF
DNA: TGTGCCAGCTCAGGGGGCGGTAAAAGCACAGATACGCAGTATTTT

size: -
J: TRBJ1-5
V: TRBV28
D: -
CDR3: CASVGGPNFRNQPQHF
DNA: TGTGCCAGCGTGGGAGGGCCTAATTTTAGGAATCAGCCCCAGCATTTT

size: -
J: TRBJ1-3
V: TRBV7-8
D: -
CDR3: CASSLQGYSGNTIYF
DNA: TGTGCCAGCAGCTTACAGGGTTACTCTGGAAACACCATATATTTT

size: -
J: TRBJ1-2
V: TRBV23-1
D: TRBD1
CDR3: CASSQCPGTGVDGYTF
DNA: TGCGCCAGCAGTCAATGTCCCGGGACAGGGGTCGATGGCTACACCTTC

size: -
J: TRBJ1-6
V: TRBV19
D: -
CDR3: CASSIDRGSANSPLHF
DNA: TGTGCCAGTAGTATAGATCGGGGTTCCGCCAATTCACCCCTCCACTTT

size: -
J: TRBJ2-7
V: TRBV11-2
D: TRBD2
CDR3: CASSPAGGTYEQYF
DNA: TGTGCCAGCAGCCCAGCGGGAGGCACCTACGAGCAGTACTTC

size: -
J: TRBJ2-7
V: TRBV27
D: -
CDR3: CASSRGGKPYEQYF
DNA: TGTGCCAGCAGCCGAGGGGGTAAACCCTACGAGCAGTACTTC

size: once
J: TRBJ2-1
V: TRBV2
D: -
CDR3: CASREPRDSPYNEQFF
DNA: TGTGCCAGCAGAGAGCCCCGGGACTCACCATACAATGAGCAGTTCTTC

size: -
J: TRBJ2-7
V: TRBV7-2
D: TRBD2
CDR3: CASSLRRWEGEQYF
DNA: TGTGCCAGCAGCTTACGGCGTTGGGAGGGGGAGCAGTACTTC

size: -
J: TRBJ2-7
V: TRBV3-1/TRBV3-2
D: -
CDR3: CASSLRAF
DNA: TGTGCCAGCAGCCTCAGGGCCTTC

size: -
J: TRBJ1-2
V: TRBV19
D: TRBD1
CDR3: CASSSRRDRHGYTF
DNA: TGTGCCAGTAGTTCGCGCCGGGACAGGCATGGCTACACCTTC

size: -
J: TRBJ2-1
V: TRBV6-4
D: TRBD2
CDR3: CASSGGTSGRYEQFF
DNA: TGTGCCAGCAGTGGTGGGACTAGCGGGAGATATGAGCAGTTCTTC

size: -
J: TRBJ1-5
V: TRBV29-1
D: -
CDR3: CSVAIFGQGGWAQHF
DNA: TGCAGCGTTGCGATTTTTGGGCAGGGTGGTTGGGCCCAGCATTTT

size: -
J: TRBJ1-1
V: TRBV27
D: -
CDR3: CASSRDRSNTEAFF
DNA: TGTGCCAGCAGTAGAGACAGATCGAACACTGAAGCTTTCTTT

size: -
J: TRBJ1-5
V: TRBV6-5
D: TRBD1
CDR3: CASRGQGGNQPQHF
DNA: TGTGCCAGCAGGGGACAGGGTGGCAATCAGCCCCAGCATTTT

size: -
J: TRBJ2-2
V: TRBV4-1
D: TRBD2
CDR3: CASSRASASGRKGSGELFF
DNA: TGCGCCAGCAGCCGGGCCTCGGCTAGCGGGAGGAAAGGCTCCGGGGAGCTGTTTTTT

size: -
J: TRBJ2-1
V: TRBV12-5
D: -
CDR3: CASGLPRYGRSYNEQFF
DNA: TGTGCTAGTGGTTTGCCTCGTTATGGTCGGTCCTACAATGAGCAGTTCTTC